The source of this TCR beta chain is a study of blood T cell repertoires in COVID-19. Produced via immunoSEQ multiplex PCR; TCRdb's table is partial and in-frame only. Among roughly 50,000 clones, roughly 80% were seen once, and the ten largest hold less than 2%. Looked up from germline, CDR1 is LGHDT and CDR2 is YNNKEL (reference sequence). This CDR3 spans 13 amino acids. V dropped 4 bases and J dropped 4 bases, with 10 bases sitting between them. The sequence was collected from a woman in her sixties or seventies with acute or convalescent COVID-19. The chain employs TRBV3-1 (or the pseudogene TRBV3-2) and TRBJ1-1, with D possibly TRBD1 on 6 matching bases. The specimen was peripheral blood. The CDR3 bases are TGTGCCAGCAGCCCCCGACAGGCCACTGAAGCTTTCTTT. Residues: CASSPRQATEAFF.